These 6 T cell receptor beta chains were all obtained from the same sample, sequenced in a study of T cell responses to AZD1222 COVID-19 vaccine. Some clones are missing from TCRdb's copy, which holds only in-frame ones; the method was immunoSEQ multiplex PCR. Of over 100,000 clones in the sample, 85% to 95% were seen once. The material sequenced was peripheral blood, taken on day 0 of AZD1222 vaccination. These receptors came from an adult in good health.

The CDR3 nucleotides are TGTGCCAGCAGCCCCACTCTTCGAGGGCCTTCTAGCACAGATACGCAGTATTTT. Translation: CASSPTLRGPSSTDTQYF. The chain couples TRBV3-1 (or the pseudogene TRBV3-2) to TRBJ2-3; D is possibly TRBD2 (5 bases). V lost 4 bases, J lost 0 bases, and 20 bases lay in between. The CDR3 is 18 amino acids. The germline CDR1 and CDR2 sequences are LGHDT and YNNKEL (reference sequence).

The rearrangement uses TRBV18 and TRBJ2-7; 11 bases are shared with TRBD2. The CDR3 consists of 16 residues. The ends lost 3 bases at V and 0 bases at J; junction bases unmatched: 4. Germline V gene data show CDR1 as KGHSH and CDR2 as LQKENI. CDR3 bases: TGTGCCAGCTCACCTGGGACTAGCGGCCACTCCTACGAGCAGTACTTC. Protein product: CASSPGTSGHSYEQYF.

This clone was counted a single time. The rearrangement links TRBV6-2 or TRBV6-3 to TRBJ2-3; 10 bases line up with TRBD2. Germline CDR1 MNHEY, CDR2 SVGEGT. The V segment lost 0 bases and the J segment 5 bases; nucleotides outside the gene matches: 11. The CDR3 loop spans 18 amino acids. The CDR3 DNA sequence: TGTGCCAGCAGTTACTCCTCTTCTAGCGGGAGTTTTGTAGATACGCAGTATTTT. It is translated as CASSYSSSSGSFVDTQYF.

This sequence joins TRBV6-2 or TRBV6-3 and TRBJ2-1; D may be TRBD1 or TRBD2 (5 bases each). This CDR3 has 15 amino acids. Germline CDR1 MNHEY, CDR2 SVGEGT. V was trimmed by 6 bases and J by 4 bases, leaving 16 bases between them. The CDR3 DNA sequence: TGTGCCAGCAGCAATTCCGGGACCTTGTACAATGAGCAGTTCTTC. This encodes CASSNSGTLYNEQFF.

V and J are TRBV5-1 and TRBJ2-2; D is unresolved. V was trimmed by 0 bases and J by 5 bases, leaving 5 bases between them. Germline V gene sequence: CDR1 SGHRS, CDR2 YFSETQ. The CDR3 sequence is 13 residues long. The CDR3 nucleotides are TGCGCCAGCAGCTTGGAGGTAACCGGGGAGCTGTTTTTT. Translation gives CASSLEVTGELFF.

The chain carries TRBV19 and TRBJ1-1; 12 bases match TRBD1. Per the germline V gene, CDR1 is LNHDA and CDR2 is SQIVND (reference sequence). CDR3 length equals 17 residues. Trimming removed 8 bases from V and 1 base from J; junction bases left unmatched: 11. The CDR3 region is CASYRGQGAPENTEAFF. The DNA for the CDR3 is TGTGCCAGTTACCGGGGACAGGGGGCCCCCGAGAACACTGAAGCTTTCTTT.